What follows are 21 T cell receptor beta chains derived from one specimen sequenced in a study of blood T cell repertoires in COVID-19. TCRdb keeps only in-frame clones here, not all; method: immunoSEQ multiplex PCR. The table shows approximately 390,000 clones, with approximately 89% occurring only once. The sequenced sample was peripheral blood. These receptors were collected from a woman aged 60-70 years with COVID-19, enrolled during active disease.

This clone was recorded only once. This chain links TRBV9 with TRBJ2-4, with D perhaps matching TRBD2 (5 bases). V was cut by 0 bases and J by 0 bases, with 10 bases left in between. This CDR3 is 16 amino acids long. Germline values: CDR1 SGDLS, CDR2 YYNGEE. The CDR3 reads CASSVDLGAAKNIQYF. The CDR3, as DNA: TGTGCCAGCAGCGTAGATCTGGGAGCAGCCAAAAACATTCAGTACTTC.

This clone was seen a few times. J is TRBJ1-3 and V is TRBV3-1 (or the pseudogene TRBV3-2); D is ambiguous. V shed 4 bases and J shed 2 bases, with 15 bases lying between them. The CDR3 loop spans 16 amino acids. The germline CDR1 and CDR2 sequences are LGHDT and YNNKEL (reference sequence). The CDR3 protein is CASSPPRRQTGNTIYF. The CDR3 nucleotides read TGTGCCAGCAGCCCACCGAGGAGGCAAACTGGAAACACCATATATTTT.

The sample holds one count of this clone. The chain couples TRBV12-3 or TRBV12-4 to TRBJ2-1, with 9 bases aligning to TRBD2. The CDR3 covers 13 residues. With 6 bases clipped from V and 6 bases from J, the junction kept 3 bases outside the gene matches. The CDR3 nucleotides are TGTGCCAGCAGCCCTAGCGGGGCCAATGAGCAGTTCTTC. It encodes CASSPSGANEQFF.

The chain uses TRBV5-1 and TRBJ2-3, with 12 bases that match TRBD2. This CDR3 has 17 residues. Unmatched junction bases numbered 9, after V lost 4 bases and J lost 3 bases. Germline CDR1 and CDR2: SGHRS and YFSETQ. The CDR3 bases are TGCGCCAGCAGCACCGGATTACTAGCGGGGGGAACAGATACGCAGTATTTT. It translates to CASSTGLLAGGTDTQYF. Looking up the rest from reference TRBV5-1 and TRBJ2-3 gives the full variable domain: KAGVTQTPRYLIKTRGQQVTLSCSPISGHRSVSWYQQTPGQGLQFLFEYFSETQRNKGNFPGRFSGRQFSNSRSEMNVSTLELGDSALYLCASSTGLLAGGTDTQYFGPGTRLTVL.

The CDR3 loop is CASSPPGQGTGELFF. The CDR3 coding sequence is TGTGCCAGCAGCCCACCGGGACAGGGGACCGGGGAGCTGTTTTTT. The chain links TRBV5-6 to TRBJ2-2; 10 nucleotides agree with TRBD1. CDR1 and CDR2 from the germline V gene are SGHDT and YYEEEE. Trimming cost V 4 bases and J 5 bases; bases outside gene matches: 5. The CDR3 runs to 15 residues.

This rearrangement joins TRBV4-2 to TRBJ2-2; possible D gene TRBD2, 6 bases. CDR3 length equals 16 residues. From germline, CDR1 is LGHNA and CDR2 YNFKEQ. Trimming pared 3 bases from V and 6 bases from J, leaving 17 bases between. For the CDR3, the DNA is TGTGCCAGCAGCCAGTGGGGTACTAGCTCGGCCGGGGAGCTGTTTTTT. It translates to CASSQWGTSSAGELFF.

This chain links TRBV5-6 with TRBJ1-1; D uncertain. The CDR3 runs 12 residues. Germline CDR1 and CDR2: SGHDT and YYEEEE. V lost 2 bases and J lost 6, with 8 bases in between. The CDR3 here is CASSFGLSEAFF. Written as DNA, the CDR3 is TGTGCCAGCAGCTTCGGGTTGTCTGAAGCTTTCTTT.

The rearrangement uses TRBV6-5 and TRBJ1-1, with a possible D match to TRBD1 (5 bases). In germline, CDR1 is MNHEY, CDR2 SVGAGI. The CDR3 extends over 13 amino acids. V was cut by 0 bases and J by 7 bases, with 9 bases left in between. This CDR3 reads CASSYSTGFEAFF. Written as DNA, the CDR3 is TGTGCCAGCAGTTACTCCACAGGATTTGAAGCTTTCTTT.

This clone was detected a few times. The chain uses TRBV7-3 and TRBJ1-2; 10 nucleotides align to TRBD1. Germline assignment: CDR1 SGHTA and CDR2 FQGTGA. This CDR3 region has 13 residues. V lost 5 bases to trimming and J lost 8 bases; unmatched junction nucleotides: 5. CDR3 sequence reads: CASSHRTGGGYTF. CDR3 sequence (DNA): TGTGCCAGCAGCCACAGGACAGGGGGAGGCTACACCTTC.

The V and J genes are TRBV28 and TRBJ2-1; 8 bases line up with TRBD1. Germline CDR1 MDHEN, CDR2 SYDVKM. V lost 1 base to trimming and J lost 7 bases; unmatched junction nucleotides: 6. This CDR3 spans 15 amino acids. In DNA form, the CDR3 reads TGTGCCAGCAGTTTATTCAGGGGGCGGGCTAATGAGCAGTTCTTC. Encoded protein: CASSLFRGRANEQFF.

V is TRBV5-1 and J is TRBJ2-5; 9 nucleotides agree with TRBD2. In germline, CDR1 is SGHRS, CDR2 YFSETQ. Trimming cost V 3 bases and J 5 bases; bases outside gene matches: 11. CDR3 length equals 16 residues. CDR3 protein: CASSSQGLARPETQYF. DNA for the CDR3: TGCGCCAGCAGCTCCCAGGGACTAGCACGGCCCGAGACCCAGTACTTC. The full variable domain, rest sourced from reference TRBV5-1 and TRBJ2-5, is KAGVTQTPRYLIKTRGQQVTLSCSPISGHRSVSWYQQTPGQGLQFLFEYFSETQRNKGNFPGRFSGRQFSNSRSEMNVSTLELGDSALYLCASSSQGLARPETQYFGPGTRLLVL.

This sequence joins TRBV6-4 and TRBJ1-1; D is perhaps TRBD1 (6 bases). The CDR3 spans 13 residues. Trimming removed 4 bases from V and 5 bases from J, with 11 bases in between. Germline CDR1 is MRHNA and CDR2 is SNTAGT. The CDR3 sequence is CASSVSGVTEAFF. The CDR3 coding sequence is TGTGCCAGCAGTGTCTCAGGGGTAACTGAAGCTTTCTTT.

V gene TRBV10-1 combines with J gene TRBJ2-5; maybe TRBD2 (6 bases). The V end lost 6 bases, the J end lost 9 bases, and 23 bases lay between the germline ends. CDR1 and CDR2 (germline): WNHNN, SYGVQD (reference sequence). CDR3 length equals 15 residues. The chain's CDR3 is CASRVRRGGGRAQYF. Here the CDR3 DNA reads TGCGCCAGCAGAGTGAGGAGGGGAGGAGGAAGGGCCCAGTACTTC.

The V gene is TRBV3-1 (or the pseudogene TRBV3-2), the J gene TRBJ2-2, with 11 bases fitting TRBD2. This CDR3 has 17 amino acids. Germline V gene data show CDR1 as LGHDT and CDR2 as YNNKEL (reference sequence). V lost 4 bases and J lost 5; bases outside the gene matches: 9. This CDR3 reads CASSRDLAGGPTGELFF. The CDR3 nucleotides read TGTGCCAGCAGCCGAGACCTAGCGGGGGGCCCTACCGGGGAGCTGTTTTTT.

The V call is TRBV6-5, the J call TRBJ2-3; 11 bases are a match to TRBD1. CDR3 length: 14 amino acids. Per the germline V gene, CDR1 is MNHEY and CDR2 is SVGAGI. The trim removed 6 bases at V and 5 bases at J, leaving 4 bases unmatched. The CDR3 sequence: CASRRDRGIDTQYF. Written as DNA, the CDR3 is TGTGCCAGCAGACGGGACAGGGGGATAGATACGCAGTATTTT.

This chain links TRBV5-1 with TRBJ1-1; D possibly corresponds to TRBD1 (5 bases). The germline V gene encodes CDR1 SGHRS and CDR2 YFSETQ. V lost 3 bases and J 1 base, leaving 16 bases between the germline ends. The CDR3 consists of 16 residues. The CDR3 region is CASSSAQGLANTEAFF. CDR3 DNA sequence: TGCGCCAGCAGCTCAGCTCAGGGATTGGCGAACACTGAAGCTTTCTTT.

The rearrangement joins TRBV7-3 to TRBJ2-3; TRBD2 is a possible D gene (5 bases). The CDR3 is 13 amino acids. The V and J ends lost 3 bases and 4 bases respectively, with 8 bases between them. The germline gives CDR1 SGHTA, CDR2 FQGTGA. CDR3 nucleotide sequence: TGTGCCAGCAGCTTCCTAGCTTCAGATACGCAGTATTTT. As protein: CASSFLASDTQYF.

This rearrangement joins TRBV6-2 or TRBV6-3 to TRBJ1-1; 7 nucleotides line up with TRBD1. The CDR3 covers 15 residues. The J segment lost 5 bases and the V segment lost 4 bases, leaving 10 bases of the junction unmatched. From germline, CDR1 is MNHEY and CDR2 SVGEGT. Written as DNA, the CDR3 is TGTGCCAGCAGTTCGCTTGACAGGGTATCTACTGAAGCTTTCTTT. Amino acids: CASSSLDRVSTEAFF.

CDR3 bases: TGTGCCAGCAGTTCCAGCGGGGGGCCCAATGAGCAGTTCTTC. It translates to CASSSSGGPNEQFF. The J gene is TRBJ2-1, the V gene TRBV6-5, with 9 bases identical to TRBD2. The CDR3 runs to 14 residues. Germline CDR1 is MNHEY and CDR2 is SVGAGI. Losses at the gene ends were 4 bases for V and 6 bases for J; bases not matched to a gene: 4.

The V gene is TRBV7-3, the J gene TRBJ2-1; D not resolved. In germline, CDR1 is SGHTA, CDR2 FQGTGA. The ends were cut back, 2 bases at V and 6 bases at J, with 8 bases in the middle. This CDR3 contains 13 residues. The CDR3 DNA is TGTGCCAGCAGCTTACGATCCGGCAATGAGCAGTTCTTC. Translated, it gives CASSLRSGNEQFF.

The J gene is TRBJ1-5, the V gene TRBV2; unclear D gene. V lost 8 bases and J 8 bases, leaving 16 bases between the germline ends. CDR1 is SNHLY and CDR2 is FYNNEI in the germline V gene. The CDR3 sequence is 13 residues long. Here the CDR3 reads CASAALRMEPQHF. The DNA of the CDR3 is TGTGCCAGCGCTGCGTTGCGGATGGAGCCCCAGCATTTT.